A selection of T cell receptor beta chains follows, all from one sample in a study of Graves' ophthalmopathy and Graves' hyperthyroidism. One entry per CDR3 protein, called by TCRdb with MiXCR from the multiplex PCR reads. The data hold about 220,000 distinct CDR3 sequences, with roughly 21% observed a single time. Sequencing input: peripheral blood. These TCRs come from a woman aged 45-60 years with Graves' ophthalmopathy. The CDR3 runs from the conserved cysteine through the conserved F or W. A D gene is named only where the DNA matches it firmly. Part of the rows lack a size; the others show once, few, many or a class for expanded clones.

CDR3 length: 16
V gene: TRBV5-6
J gene: TRBJ2-5
D gene: TRBD1
clone size: .
CDR3 protein: CASSLLRGPGEETQYF
CDR3 DNA: TGTGCCAGCAGCCTACTGAGGGGGCCCGGCGAGGAGACCCAGTACTTC

CDR3 length: 9
V gene: TRBV20-1
J gene: TRBJ1-2
D gene: .
clone size: .
CDR3 protein: CSASSGYTF
CDR3 DNA: TGCAGTGCTAGTTCCGGCTACACCTTC

CDR3 length: 15
V gene: TRBV11-2
J gene: TRBJ1-1
D gene: .
clone size: many
CDR3 protein: CASRYTQGPSTEAFF
CDR3 DNA: TGTGCCAGCAGGTACACCCAGGGGCCATCTACTGAAGCTTTCTTT

CDR3 length: 13
V gene: TRBV6-1
J gene: TRBJ2-5
D gene: .
clone size: .
CDR3 protein: CASSATRWETQYF
CDR3 DNA: TGTGCCAGCAGTGCGACTAGATGGGAGACCCAGTACTTC

CDR3 length: 14
V gene: TRBV6-2/TRBV6-3
J gene: TRBJ1-1
D gene: .
clone size: many
CDR3 protein: CASSTLGANTEAFF
CDR3 DNA: TGTGCCAGCAGTACCTTAGGGGCGAACACTGAAGCTTTCTTT

CDR3 length: 15
V gene: TRBV11-2
J gene: TRBJ2-5
D gene: .
clone size: .
CDR3 protein: CASSLGQMEWETQYF
CDR3 DNA: TGTGCCAGCAGCTTGGGGCAGATGGAATGGGAGACCCAGTACTTC

CDR3 length: 17
V gene: TRBV10-3
J gene: TRBJ2-7
D gene: TRBD2
clone size: few
CDR3 protein: CAIGESGRTSGTYEQYF
CDR3 DNA: TGTGCCATCGGTGAGTCGGGTAGGACTAGCGGGACCTACGAGCAGTACTTC

CDR3 length: 17
V gene: TRBV12-3/TRBV12-4
J gene: TRBJ2-2
D gene: TRBD2
clone size: many
CDR3 protein: CASSPTGTSGNTGELFF
CDR3 DNA: TGTGCCAGCAGTCCTACCGGGACTAGCGGAAACACCGGGGAGCTGTTTTTT

CDR3 length: 14
V gene: TRBV27
J gene: TRBJ2-5
D gene: .
clone size: many
CDR3 protein: CASSLSGAGETQYF
CDR3 DNA: TGTGCCAGCAGTTTATCAGGGGCCGGGGAGACCCAGTACTTC

CDR3 length: 13
V gene: TRBV2
J gene: TRBJ2-5
D gene: .
clone size: .
CDR3 protein: CASPKDSEETQYF
CDR3 DNA: TGTGCCAGCCCAAAGGACAGTGAAGAGACCCAGTACTTC